This T cell receptor beta chain stems from a study of breast tumors, draining lymph nodes, adjacent tissues. Study-wide points: The data were judged consistent with most tumor T cells coming from lymph node and expanding in tumor.

Trimming took off 6 bases at V and 3 bases at J, with 15 bases between the two ends. The CDR3 is made up of 14 amino acids. The table lists this clonotype with many counts. Antigen specificity is unknown. A single record per CDR3 protein comes from TCRdb applying MiXCR to the multiplex PCR reads. The sample has tens of thousands of distinct CDR3 sequences; under 25% are singletons. What was sequenced was breast tumor tissue. The V and J genes are TRBV12-3 or TRBV12-4 and TRBJ2-7; possibly TRBD1 for D (6 bases). This clonotype was sampled from a female donor with breast cancer. Some clones in this sample may be carry-over from other donors' samples. The DNA of the CDR3 is TGTGCCAGCAGCCCTCGTTCAGGGGTCTACGAGCAGTACTTC. Its translation is CASSPRSGVYEQYF.